The 10 T cell receptor beta chains below come from one sample, sequenced in a study of T cell repertoires in cytomegalovirus infection. Each CDR3 protein is one row after TCRdb ran MiXCR on the reads. Of 300,000 to 400,000 distinct CDR3 sequences listed, around a tenth were seen once; the top ten hold roughly 4%. Sequences were obtained from PBMCs. The receptors derive from a human donor in good health (CMV status not recorded). Some clones in this sample may be carry-over from other donors' samples.

The chain carries TRBV24-1 and TRBJ2-1; 9 bases align to TRBD1. The CDR3 has 14 residues. V trimming: 4 bases; J trimming: 8 bases; junction bases outside the gene matches: 5. The germline gives CDR1 KGHDR, CDR2 SFDVKD. The CDR3 sequence is CATSDSGQGYEQFF. The CDR3 DNA sequence: TGTGCCACCAGTGACTCCGGACAGGGGTATGAGCAGTTCTTC.

This clonotype was seen ten or more times. J is TRBJ2-7 and V is TRBV7-8; 7 bases match TRBD1. Germline V gene lookup returns CDR1 SGHVS and CDR2 FQNEAQ. The CDR3 spans 18 residues. V was pared by 1 base and J by 1 base, with 13 bases of the junction left unmatched. The DNA of the CDR3 is TGTGCCAGCAGCTTAGGACGACCGGGACAGAATTTATCCTACGAGCAGTACTTC. This codes for CASSLGRPGQNLSYEQYF.

This clonotype was counted at least ten times. The chain has TRBV7-2 and TRBJ1-2; D perhaps matches TRBD1 (6 bases). This CDR3 is 14 amino acids long. Trimming removed 5 bases at V and 8 bases at J, with 18 bases between. Germline-derived CDR1 and CDR2 are SGHTA and FQGNSA. The CDR3 sequence: CASSPGQTFSGYTF. The CDR3 coding sequence is TGTGCCAGCAGCCCAGGACAGACCTTCTCGGGCTACACCTTC.

Worth noting for this clonotype: A much larger clone is a single base away; this may be a read error. This chain links TRBV7-2 with TRBJ2-7; D perhaps matches TRBD2 (6 bases). Deletions cut 5 bases from V and 6 bases from J, with 20 bases between. This CDR3 spans 15 amino acids. The V gene's germline CDR1 is SGHTA and CDR2 FQGNSA. CDR3 nucleotide sequence: TGTGCCAGCAGCGTCGACCTTAGCGGAAGGGGCGAGCAGTACTTC. Amino acid sequence: CASSVDLSGRGEQYF.

In this sample, this clonotype turned up many times. This chain links TRBV7-2 with TRBJ1-1; D remains ambiguous. Trimming removed 0 bases at V and 5 bases at J, with 1 base between. CDR3 length: 11 amino acids. CDR1 and CDR2 from the germline V gene are SGHTA and FQGNSA. CDR3 DNA: TGTGCCAGCAGCTTAGCTACTGAAGCTTTCTTT. Its protein is CASSLATEAFF.

This clonotype appeared a few times. This chain joins TRBV7-6 and TRBJ1-5, with 10 positions matching TRBD1. The V and J ends lost 5 bases and 0 bases, in that order; junction bases with no gene match: 4. The CDR3 extends over 16 amino acids. CDR1 and CDR2 (germline): SGHVS, FNYEAQ. This CDR3 reads CASSLWDRGSNQPQHF. The DNA of the CDR3 is TGTGCCAGCAGCCTATGGGACAGGGGTAGCAATCAGCCCCAGCATTTT.

The J gene is TRBJ2-1, the V gene TRBV12-5; 11 nucleotides line up with TRBD2. The germline CDR1 and CDR2 sequences are LGHNT and FRNRAP. V lost 0 bases and J lost 4; bases outside the gene matches: 11. CDR3 length: 19 residues. The CDR3 sequence is CASGLVRLAGGWKYNEQFF. The CDR3 DNA sequence: TGTGCTAGTGGTTTGGTACGTCTAGCGGGAGGATGGAAGTACAATGAGCAGTTCTTC.

The chain carries TRBV3-1 and TRBJ2-3; no definite D call. This CDR3 has 14 residues. With 3 bases removed from V and 2 bases from J, the gap between germline ends came to 9 bases. Per the germline V gene, CDR1 is LGHDT and CDR2 is YNNKEL (reference sequence). The CDR3 nucleotides read TGTGCCAGCAGCCAGGCTGCAGACACAGATACGCAGTATTTT. Translated, it gives CASSQAADTDTQYF.

This clonotype was recorded a few times. The chain combines TRBV6-6 with TRBJ1-5, with D perhaps matching TRBD1 (5 bases). Germline-derived CDR1 and CDR2 are MNHNY and SVGAGI (reference sequence). V lost 2 bases and J lost 6, with 11 bases in between. This CDR3 has 14 residues. In DNA, the CDR3 is TGTGCCAGCAGTTACAGGGGAGTAGGTCAGCCCCAGCATTTT. Translated: CASSYRGVGQPQHF.

The chain combines TRBV7-9 with TRBJ2-1, with 12 bases lining up with TRBD2. The V segment lost 5 bases and the J segment 10 bases; nucleotides outside the gene matches: 12. The CDR3 totals 16 residues. From germline, CDR1 is SEHNR and CDR2 FQNEAQ (reference sequence). CDR3 loop: CASSPLTSGGKGEQFF. CDR3 nucleotide sequence: TGTGCCAGCAGCCCGCTGACTAGCGGGGGTAAGGGGGAGCAGTTCTTC.